This T cell receptor beta chain comes out of a study of blood T cell repertoires in COVID-19. Background on the study: Nucleic acid was either cDNA or gDNA, and it came from T cells, B-cell-depleted T cells, or PBMCs.

Assay: immunoSEQ multiplex PCR; the TCRdb copy retains only in-frame clones and omits some. The sample lists 250,000 or so clones; about 80% were seen once. Trimming removed 3 bases from V and 6 bases from J; junction bases left unmatched: 6. CDR1 is SGHDN, CDR2 FVKESK, per germline. The CDR3 spans 15 residues. The V and J genes are TRBV14 and TRBJ2-7, with 12 bases lining up with TRBD2. The sequence was obtained from a woman of 80 years or more with acute or convalescent COVID-19. The specimen was peripheral blood. The DNA of the CDR3 is TGTGCCAGCAGCCAGGCTAGCGGGGGGGCCTCCGAGCAGTACTTC. It specifies CASSQASGGASEQYF.